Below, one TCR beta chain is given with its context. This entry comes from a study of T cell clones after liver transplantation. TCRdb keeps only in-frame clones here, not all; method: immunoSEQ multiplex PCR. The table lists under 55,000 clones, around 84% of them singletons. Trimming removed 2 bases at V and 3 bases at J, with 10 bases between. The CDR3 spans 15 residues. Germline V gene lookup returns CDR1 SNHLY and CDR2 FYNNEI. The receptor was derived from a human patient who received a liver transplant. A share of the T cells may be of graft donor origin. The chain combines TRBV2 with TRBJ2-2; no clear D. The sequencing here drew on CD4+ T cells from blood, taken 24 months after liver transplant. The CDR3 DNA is TGTGCCAGCAGTGAATATGGGGTGGACACCGGGGAGCTGTTTTTT. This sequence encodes CASSEYGVDTGELFF.